This TCR beta chain was recovered during a study of blood T cell repertoires in COVID-19. Study-level information: The cDNA or gDNA used as material had been derived from T cells, B-cell-depleted T cells, or PBMCs.

Individuals drawn from about 26 US areas were about 18 to 90 years old. Participants had their cohort set by participant-reported clinical history. This clone was seen once. Original handling: The assay estimated nucleated cells by amplifying reference gene primers. TCRdb keeps only in-frame clones here, not all; method: immunoSEQ multiplex PCR. V and J calls and clone size are those listed in that table; D and trimming were worked out from the DNA. The sample lists roughly 250,000 clones; about 90% were seen once. The germline V gene encodes CDR1 SGHAT and CDR2 FQNNGV. Trimming took 3 bases from V and 1 from J, leaving 16 bases between them. This CDR3 spans 17 amino acids.

The chain links TRBV11-2 to TRBJ2-1; weak D call: TRBD2 (6 bases). This clonotype originated in a woman aged 25 to 39 with acute COVID-19. Sequencing was carried out using PBMCs or T cells enriched from blood (not recorded which). The CDR3 spells CASSLVGRGISYNEQFF. CDR3 in DNA: TGTGCCAGCAGCTTGGTAGGGCGGGGCATTTCCTACAATGAGCAGTTCTTC.